This T cell receptor (beta chain) was recorded in a study of CD8 T cells in ankylosing spondylitis. Whole-study results and caveats: In ankylosing spondylitis patients, matched synovial fluid reportedly showed significant enrichment of disease-linked clones.

This clonotype was found a few times. Its target is not known. TCRdb reanalysed the 5' RACE reads using MiXCR and keeps one entry per CDR3 protein. The table shows approximately 250,000 distinct CDR3 sequences, with 10% occurring only once. With 4 bases removed from V and 0 bases from J, the gap between germline ends came to 14 bases. The CDR3 runs 15 residues. CDR1 is SGHRS and CDR2 is YFSETQ in the germline V gene. This TCR came from a male donor with ankylosing spondylitis or in good health (not recorded which). This chain links TRBV5-1 with TRBJ2-7; TRBD1 might be the D (6 bases). The sequenced sample was blood, either unsorted or a sorted T cell fraction (not recorded which). The CDR3 protein is CASSTDRPSSYEQYF. The CDR3 bases are TGCGCCAGCAGCACCGACAGGCCGAGCTCCTACGAGCAGTACTTC.